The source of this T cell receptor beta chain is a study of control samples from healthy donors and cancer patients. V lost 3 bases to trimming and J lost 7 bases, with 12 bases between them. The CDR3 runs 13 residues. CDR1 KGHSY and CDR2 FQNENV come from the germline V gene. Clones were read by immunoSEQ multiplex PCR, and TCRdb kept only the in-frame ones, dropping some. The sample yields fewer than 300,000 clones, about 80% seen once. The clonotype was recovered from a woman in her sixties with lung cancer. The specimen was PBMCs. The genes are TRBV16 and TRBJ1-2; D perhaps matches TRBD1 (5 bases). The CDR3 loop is CASSQEAGLGYTF. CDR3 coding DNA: TGTGCCAGCAGCCAGGAGGCAGGGCTTGGCTACACCTTC. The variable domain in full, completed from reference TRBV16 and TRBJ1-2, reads GEEVAQTPKHLVRGEGQKAKLYCAPIKGHSYVFWYQQVLKNEFKFLISFQNENVFDETGMPKERFSAKCLPNSPCSLEIQATKLEDSAVYFCASSQEAGLGYTFGSGTRLTVV.